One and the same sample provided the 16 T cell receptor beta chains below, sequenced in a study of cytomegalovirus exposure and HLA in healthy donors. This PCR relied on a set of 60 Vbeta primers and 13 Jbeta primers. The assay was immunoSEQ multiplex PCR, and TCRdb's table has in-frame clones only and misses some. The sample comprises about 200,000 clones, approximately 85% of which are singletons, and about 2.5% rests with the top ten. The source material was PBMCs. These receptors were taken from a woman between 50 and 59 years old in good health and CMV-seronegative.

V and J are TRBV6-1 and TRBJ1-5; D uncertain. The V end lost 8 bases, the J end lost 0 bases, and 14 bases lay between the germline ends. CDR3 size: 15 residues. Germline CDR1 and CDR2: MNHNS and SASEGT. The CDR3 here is CASLGQYNSNQPQHF. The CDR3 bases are TGTGCCAGCCTGGGCCAATACAATAGCAATCAGCCCCAGCATTTT.

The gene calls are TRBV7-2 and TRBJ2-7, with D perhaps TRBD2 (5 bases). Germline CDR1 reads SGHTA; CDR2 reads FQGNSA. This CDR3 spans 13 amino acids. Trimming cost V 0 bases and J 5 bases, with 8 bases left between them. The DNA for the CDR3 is TGTGCCAGCAGCTTAGCGGGAGCCCACGAGCAGTACTTC. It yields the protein CASSLAGAHEQYF.

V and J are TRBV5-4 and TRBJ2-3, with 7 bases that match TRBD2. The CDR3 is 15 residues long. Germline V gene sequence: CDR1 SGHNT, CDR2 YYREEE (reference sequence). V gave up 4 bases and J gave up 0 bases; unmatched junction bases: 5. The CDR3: CASSPSGTSTDTQYF. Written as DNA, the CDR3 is TGTGCCAGCAGCCCTAGCGGTACTAGCACAGATACGCAGTATTTT. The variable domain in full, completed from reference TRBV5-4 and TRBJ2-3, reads ETGVTQSPTHLIKTRGQQVTLRCSSQSGHNTVSWYQQALGQGPQFIFQYYREEENGRGNFPPRFSGLQFPNYSSELNVNALELDDSALYLCASSPSGTSTDTQYFGPGTRLTVL.

CDR3 nucleotides: TGTGCCAGCAGTCTCCCCCCGGGAGCCAACAATGAGCAGTTCTTC. This codes for CASSLPPGANNEQFF. The genes are TRBV27 and TRBJ2-1, with D possibly matching TRBD2 (6 bases). Per germline, CDR1 MNHEY and CDR2 SMNVEV (reference sequence). Trimming left V 5 bases short and J 5 bases short, with 16 bases between. There are 15 residues in the CDR3.

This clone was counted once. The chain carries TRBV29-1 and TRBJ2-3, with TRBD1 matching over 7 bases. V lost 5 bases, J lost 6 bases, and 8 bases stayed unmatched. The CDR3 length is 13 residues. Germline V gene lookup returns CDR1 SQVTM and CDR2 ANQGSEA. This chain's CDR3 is CSVQQGRRDTQYF. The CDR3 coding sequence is TGCAGCGTTCAACAGGGGCGGAGGGATACGCAGTATTTT.

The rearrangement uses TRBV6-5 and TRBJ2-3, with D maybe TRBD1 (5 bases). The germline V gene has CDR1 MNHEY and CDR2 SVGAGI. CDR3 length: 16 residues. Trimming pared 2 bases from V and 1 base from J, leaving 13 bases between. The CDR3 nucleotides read TGTGCCAGCAGTTACCGTGCAGGGTATGGCACAGATACGCAGTATTTT. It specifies CASSYRAGYGTDTQYF.

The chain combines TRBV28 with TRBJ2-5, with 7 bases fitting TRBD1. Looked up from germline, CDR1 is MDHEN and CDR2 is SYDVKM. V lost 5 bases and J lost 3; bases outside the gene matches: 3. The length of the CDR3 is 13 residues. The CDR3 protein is CASSEGTEETQYF. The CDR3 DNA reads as TGTGCCAGCAGTGAGGGGACAGAAGAGACCCAGTACTTC.

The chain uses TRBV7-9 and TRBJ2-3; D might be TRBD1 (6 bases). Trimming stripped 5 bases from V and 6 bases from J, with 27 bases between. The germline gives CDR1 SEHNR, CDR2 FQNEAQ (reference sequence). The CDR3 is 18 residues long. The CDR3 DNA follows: TGTGCCAGCAGCCGCTGGGGATCTGGTCAGGGGACGAGTGATACGCAGTATTTT. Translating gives CASSRWGSGQGTSDTQYF.

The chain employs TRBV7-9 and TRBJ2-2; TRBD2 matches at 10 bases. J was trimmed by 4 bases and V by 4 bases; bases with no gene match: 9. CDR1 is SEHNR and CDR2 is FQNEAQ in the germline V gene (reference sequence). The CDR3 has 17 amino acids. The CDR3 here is CASSSNELAGVTGELFF. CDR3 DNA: TGTGCCAGCAGCTCTAATGAGCTAGCGGGAGTCACCGGGGAGCTGTTTTTT.

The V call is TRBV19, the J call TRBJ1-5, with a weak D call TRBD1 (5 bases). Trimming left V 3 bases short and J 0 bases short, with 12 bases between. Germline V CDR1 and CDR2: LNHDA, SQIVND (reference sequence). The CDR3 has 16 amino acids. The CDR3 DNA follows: TGTGCCAGTAGTATCCAGGGCGGATTTAGCAATCAGCCCCAGCATTTT. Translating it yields CASSIQGGFSNQPQHF.

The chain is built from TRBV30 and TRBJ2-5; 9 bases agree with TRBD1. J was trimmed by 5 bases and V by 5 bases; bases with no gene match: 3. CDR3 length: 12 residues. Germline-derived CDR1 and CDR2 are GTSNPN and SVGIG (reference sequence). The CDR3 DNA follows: TGTGCCTGGCTAACAGGGGGCGAGACCCAGTACTTC. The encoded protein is CAWLTGGETQYF.

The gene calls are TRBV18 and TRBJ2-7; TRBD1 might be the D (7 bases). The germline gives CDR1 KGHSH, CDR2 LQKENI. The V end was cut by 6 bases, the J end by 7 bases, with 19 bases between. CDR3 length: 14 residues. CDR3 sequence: CASSPQGGAREQYF. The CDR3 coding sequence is TGTGCCAGCTCCCCCCAGGGGGGCGCGAGGGAGCAGTACTTC.

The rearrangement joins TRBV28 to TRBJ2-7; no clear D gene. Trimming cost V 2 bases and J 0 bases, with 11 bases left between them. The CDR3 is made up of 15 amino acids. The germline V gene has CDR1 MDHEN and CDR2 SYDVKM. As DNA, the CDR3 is TGTGCCAGCAGTTTAAGTAGTCCTAGCTCCTACGAGCAGTACTTC. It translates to CASSLSSPSSYEQYF.

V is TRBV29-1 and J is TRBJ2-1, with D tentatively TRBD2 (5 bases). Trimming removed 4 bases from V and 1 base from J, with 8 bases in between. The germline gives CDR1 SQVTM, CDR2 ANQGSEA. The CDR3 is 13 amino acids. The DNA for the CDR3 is TGCAGCGTTGTCGAGCGGTCCTACAATGAGCAGTTCTTC. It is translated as CSVVERSYNEQFF.

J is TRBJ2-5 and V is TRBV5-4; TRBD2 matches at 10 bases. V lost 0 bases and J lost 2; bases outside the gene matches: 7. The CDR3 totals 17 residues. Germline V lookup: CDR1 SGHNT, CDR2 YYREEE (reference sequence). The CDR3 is CASSLGVLAGGQETQYF. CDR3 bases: TGTGCCAGCAGCTTGGGGGTGTTAGCGGGGGGACAAGAGACCCAGTACTTC.

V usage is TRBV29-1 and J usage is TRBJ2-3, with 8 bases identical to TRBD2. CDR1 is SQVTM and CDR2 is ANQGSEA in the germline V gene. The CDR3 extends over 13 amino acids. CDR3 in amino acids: CTTGTRNTDTQYF. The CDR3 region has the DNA TGCACCACCGGGACTAGGAACACAGATACGCAGTATTTT.